This T cell receptor beta chain was captured in a study of blood T cell repertoires in COVID-19. Study-wide context: The United States, Italy and Spain provided the acute and convalescent COVID-19 samples. PBMCs, B-cell-depleted T cells, or T cells were the source of the cDNA or gDNA that made up the material.

In the original processing: Reference gene primers were amplified, and this amplification served to estimate nucleated cell counts. Sequenced by immunoSEQ multiplex PCR; TCRdb stores in-frame clones only, minus some. V and J calls plus clone size are reproduced from that table; the DNA served to infer D and trimming. The data contain tens of thousands of clones, approximately 90% of them singletons. Germline values: CDR1 MGHDK, CDR2 SYGVNS. This CDR3 has 15 residues. V lost 3 bases and J 5 bases, leaving 17 bases between the germline ends. The chain links TRBV25-1 to TRBJ2-7; TRBD2 might be the D (5 bases). The receptor's source is a man aged 50-60 years with active COVID-19. Sequencing used peripheral blood. The CDR3 DNA follows: TGTGCCAGCAGTGAGGTTCAACGAGGGCACAACGAGCAGTACTTC. This translates into CASSEVQRGHNEQYF.